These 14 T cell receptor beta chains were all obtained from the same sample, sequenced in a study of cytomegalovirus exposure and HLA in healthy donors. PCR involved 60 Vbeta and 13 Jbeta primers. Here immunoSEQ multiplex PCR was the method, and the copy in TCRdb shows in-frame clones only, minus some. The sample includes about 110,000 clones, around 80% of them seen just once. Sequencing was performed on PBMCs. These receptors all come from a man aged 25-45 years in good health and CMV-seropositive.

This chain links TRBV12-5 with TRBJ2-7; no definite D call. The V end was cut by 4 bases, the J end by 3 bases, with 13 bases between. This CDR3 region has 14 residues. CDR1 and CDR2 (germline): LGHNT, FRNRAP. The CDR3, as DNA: TGTGCTAGTGGTTCCCGGCCCCTAGGCTACGAGCAGTACTTC. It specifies CASGSRPLGYEQYF.

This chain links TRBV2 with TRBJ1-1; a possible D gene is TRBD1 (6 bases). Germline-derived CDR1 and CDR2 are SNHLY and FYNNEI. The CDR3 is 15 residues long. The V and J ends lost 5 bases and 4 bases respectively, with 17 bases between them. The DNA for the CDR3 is TGTGCCAGCAGTCTACAGGGCGGGTCGAGCACTGAAGCTTTCTTT. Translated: CASSLQGGSSTEAFF.

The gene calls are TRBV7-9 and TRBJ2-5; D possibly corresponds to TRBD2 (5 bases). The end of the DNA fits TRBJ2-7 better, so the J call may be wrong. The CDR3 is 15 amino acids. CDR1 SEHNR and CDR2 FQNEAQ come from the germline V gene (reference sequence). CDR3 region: CASSLIARGSYEQYF. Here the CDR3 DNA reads TGTGCCAGCAGCTTAATTGCACGGGGTTCCTACGAGCAGTACTTC.

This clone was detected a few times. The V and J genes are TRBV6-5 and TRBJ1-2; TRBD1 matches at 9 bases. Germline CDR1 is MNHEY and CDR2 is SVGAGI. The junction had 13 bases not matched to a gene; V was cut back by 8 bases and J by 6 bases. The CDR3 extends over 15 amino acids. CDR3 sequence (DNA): TGTGCCAGCCGTGGCGCGCCGGGACAGGGTGATGGCTACACCTTC. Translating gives CASRGAPGQGDGYTF.

For the CDR3, the DNA is TGTGCCAGCAGCCCTTGGGACAGAGACAATGAGCAGTTCTTC. This gives the protein CASSPWDRDNEQFF. The rearrangement links TRBV7-9 to TRBJ2-1, with 7 bases matching TRBD1. The junction had 6 bases not matched to a gene; V was cut back by 5 bases and J by 5 bases. The CDR3 has 14 residues. The germline V gene encodes CDR1 SEHNR and CDR2 FQNEAQ (reference sequence). Based on the CDR3 plus reference TRBV7-9 and TRBJ2-1, the full variable domain is DTGVSQNPRHKITKRGQNVTFRCDPISEHNRLYWYRQTLGQGPEFLTYFQNEAQLEKSRLLSDRFSAERPKGSFSTLEIQRTEQGDSAMYLCASSPWDRDNEQFFGPGTRLTVL.

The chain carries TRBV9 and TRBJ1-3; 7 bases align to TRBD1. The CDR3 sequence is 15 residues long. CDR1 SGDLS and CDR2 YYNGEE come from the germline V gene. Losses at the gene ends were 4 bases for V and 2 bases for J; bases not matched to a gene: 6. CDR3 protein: CASSPNRGAGNTIYF. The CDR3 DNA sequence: TGTGCCAGCAGCCCCAACAGGGGCGCTGGAAACACCATATATTTT.

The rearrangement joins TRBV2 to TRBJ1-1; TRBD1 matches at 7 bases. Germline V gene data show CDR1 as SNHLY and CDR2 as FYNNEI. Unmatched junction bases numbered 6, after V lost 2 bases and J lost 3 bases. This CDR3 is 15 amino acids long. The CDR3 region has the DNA TGTGCCAGCAGTGAATGGGGAACAGGGGACACTGAAGCTTTCTTT. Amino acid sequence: CASSEWGTGDTEAFF.

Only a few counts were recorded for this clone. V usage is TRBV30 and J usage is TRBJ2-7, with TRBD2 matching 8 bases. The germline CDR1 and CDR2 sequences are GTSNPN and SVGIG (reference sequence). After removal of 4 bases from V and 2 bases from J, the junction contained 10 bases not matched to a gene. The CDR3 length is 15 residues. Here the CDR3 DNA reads TGTGCCTGGACCCCGGACGCGGGGGGACCCTACGAGCAGTACTTC. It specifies CAWTPDAGGPYEQYF.

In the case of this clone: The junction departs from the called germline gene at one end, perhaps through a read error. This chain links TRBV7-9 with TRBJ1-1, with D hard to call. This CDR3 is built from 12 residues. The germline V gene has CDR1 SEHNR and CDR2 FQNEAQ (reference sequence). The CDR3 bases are TGTTCCAGCAGCTTAGTAGTTCTTGAAGCTTTCTTT. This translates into CSSSLVVLEAFF.

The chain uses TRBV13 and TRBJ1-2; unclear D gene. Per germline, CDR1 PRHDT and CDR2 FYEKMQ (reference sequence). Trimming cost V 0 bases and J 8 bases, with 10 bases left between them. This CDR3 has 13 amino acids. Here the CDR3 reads CASSLGAMRGYTF. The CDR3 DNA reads TGTGCCAGCAGCTTAGGAGCCATGAGGGGCTACACCTTC.

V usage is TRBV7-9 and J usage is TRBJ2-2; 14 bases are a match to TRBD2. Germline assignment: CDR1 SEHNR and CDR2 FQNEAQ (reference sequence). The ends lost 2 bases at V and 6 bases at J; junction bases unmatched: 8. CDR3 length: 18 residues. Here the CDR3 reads CASSLMETSGGAAGELFF. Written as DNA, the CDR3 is TGTGCCAGCAGCTTAATGGAGACTAGCGGGGGGGCAGCCGGGGAGCTGTTTTTT.

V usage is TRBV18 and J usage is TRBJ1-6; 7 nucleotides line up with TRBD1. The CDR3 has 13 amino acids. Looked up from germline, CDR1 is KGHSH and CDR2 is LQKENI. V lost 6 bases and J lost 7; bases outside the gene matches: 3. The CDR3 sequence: CASSGTVNSPLHF. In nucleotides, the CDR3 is TGTGCCAGCTCCGGGACAGTCAATTCACCCCTCCACTTT.

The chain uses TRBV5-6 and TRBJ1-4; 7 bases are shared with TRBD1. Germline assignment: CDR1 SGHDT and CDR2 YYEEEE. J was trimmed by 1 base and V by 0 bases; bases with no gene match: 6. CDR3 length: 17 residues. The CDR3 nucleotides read TGTGCCAGCAGCTTGGACCGGGACAGACAAACTAATGAAAAACTGTTTTTT. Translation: CASSLDRDRQTNEKLFF.

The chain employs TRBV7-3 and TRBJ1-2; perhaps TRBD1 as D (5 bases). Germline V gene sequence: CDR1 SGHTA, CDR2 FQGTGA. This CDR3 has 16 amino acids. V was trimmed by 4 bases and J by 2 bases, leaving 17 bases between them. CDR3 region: CASSSTVGTGNYGYTF. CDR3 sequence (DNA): TGTGCCAGCAGCTCCACGGTCGGGACTGGAAACTATGGCTACACCTTC. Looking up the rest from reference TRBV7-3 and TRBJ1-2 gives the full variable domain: GAGVSQTPSNKVTEKGKYVELRCDPISGHTALYWYRQSLGQGPEFLIYFQGTGAADDSGLPNDRFFAVRPEGSVSTLKIQRTERGDSAVYLCASSSTVGTGNYGYTFGSGTRLTVV.